One TCR beta chain is described in this entry. Its specificity is not known. Germline V gene lookup returns CDR1 SGHRS and CDR2 YFSETQ. V lost 3 bases and J lost 0; bases outside the gene matches: 2. CDR3 length: 16 residues. This sample stems from a study of cytomegalovirus exposure and HLA in healthy donors. Study-wide results and caveats: Cytomegalovirus association was listed for 164 TCR beta chains.

With 60 Vbeta and 13 Jbeta primers, the PCR was carried out. TCRdb's copy holds only in-frame clones and misses some; the assay was immunoSEQ multiplex PCR. Among around 95,000 clones, about four fifths were seen once, and the ten largest hold 3% to 3.5%. This chain connects TRBV5-1 to TRBJ2-1, with 11 bases identical to TRBD2. Sequenced material: PBMCs. The receptor's source is a man aged 25 to 45 in good health and CMV-seropositive. This CDR3 reads CASSSGLAGSYNEQFF. For the CDR3, the DNA is TGCGCCAGCAGCTCTGGACTAGCGGGCTCCTACAATGAGCAGTTCTTC.